The clone carrying this T cell receptor beta chain was seen ten or more times. Its antigen is not identified. These data come from a study of T-cell reconstitution after alpha-beta-depleted transplantation in children. Overall study findings and caveats: After transplant, at about two months, alpha-beta T cells were reportedly derived from several hundred expanded graft clones. Day-60 TCRbeta diversity that was high in some patients was derived from surviving recipient T cells and thymic progenitors. T-cell numbers and diversity one year post-transplant derived largely from freshly generated T cells.

Preparation of the TCRbeta library was carried out with unique molecular identifiers. Each CDR3 protein is one row after TCRdb ran MiXCR on the PCR reads. The data contain around 490,000 distinct CDR3 sequences, approximately 10% of them singletons. V trimming: 6 bases; J trimming: 5 bases; junction bases outside the gene matches: 9. The CDR3 extends over 15 amino acids. Germline CDR1 is WSHSY and CDR2 is SAAADI. The input for sequencing was PBMCs, mostly from graft donor cells, taken 180 days after TCRalphabeta/CD19-depleted stem cell transplant. The source is a female patient between 2 and 10 years old who had a stem cell transplant for aplastic anemia, so the T cells may come from the graft donor. The chain is built from TRBV10-2 and TRBJ2-5, with TRBD2 identical over 10 bases. This CDR3 is CASRGWLAGAETQYF. Written as DNA, the CDR3 is TGCGCCAGCAGGGGATGGCTAGCGGGAGCGGAGACCCAGTACTTC.